This T cell receptor beta chain was recovered during a study of blood T cell repertoires in COVID-19. Study-wide context: COVID-19 samples collected from the United States, Italy and Spain covered acute and convalescent phases.

TCRdb's copy holds only in-frame clones and misses some; the assay was immunoSEQ multiplex PCR. The sample carries 250,000 to 300,000 clones, about 90% recorded once. This CDR3 spans 12 amino acids. Germline CDR1 reads MDHEN; CDR2 reads SYDVKM. This sequence was found in a woman aged 25 to 39 with COVID-19, enrolled during active disease. This chain connects TRBV28 to TRBJ1-1, with D hard to call. The material sequenced was peripheral blood. CDR3 DNA sequence: TGTGCGACCGGGAAGTTGAACACTGAAGCTTTCTTT. It specifies CATGKLNTEAFF.